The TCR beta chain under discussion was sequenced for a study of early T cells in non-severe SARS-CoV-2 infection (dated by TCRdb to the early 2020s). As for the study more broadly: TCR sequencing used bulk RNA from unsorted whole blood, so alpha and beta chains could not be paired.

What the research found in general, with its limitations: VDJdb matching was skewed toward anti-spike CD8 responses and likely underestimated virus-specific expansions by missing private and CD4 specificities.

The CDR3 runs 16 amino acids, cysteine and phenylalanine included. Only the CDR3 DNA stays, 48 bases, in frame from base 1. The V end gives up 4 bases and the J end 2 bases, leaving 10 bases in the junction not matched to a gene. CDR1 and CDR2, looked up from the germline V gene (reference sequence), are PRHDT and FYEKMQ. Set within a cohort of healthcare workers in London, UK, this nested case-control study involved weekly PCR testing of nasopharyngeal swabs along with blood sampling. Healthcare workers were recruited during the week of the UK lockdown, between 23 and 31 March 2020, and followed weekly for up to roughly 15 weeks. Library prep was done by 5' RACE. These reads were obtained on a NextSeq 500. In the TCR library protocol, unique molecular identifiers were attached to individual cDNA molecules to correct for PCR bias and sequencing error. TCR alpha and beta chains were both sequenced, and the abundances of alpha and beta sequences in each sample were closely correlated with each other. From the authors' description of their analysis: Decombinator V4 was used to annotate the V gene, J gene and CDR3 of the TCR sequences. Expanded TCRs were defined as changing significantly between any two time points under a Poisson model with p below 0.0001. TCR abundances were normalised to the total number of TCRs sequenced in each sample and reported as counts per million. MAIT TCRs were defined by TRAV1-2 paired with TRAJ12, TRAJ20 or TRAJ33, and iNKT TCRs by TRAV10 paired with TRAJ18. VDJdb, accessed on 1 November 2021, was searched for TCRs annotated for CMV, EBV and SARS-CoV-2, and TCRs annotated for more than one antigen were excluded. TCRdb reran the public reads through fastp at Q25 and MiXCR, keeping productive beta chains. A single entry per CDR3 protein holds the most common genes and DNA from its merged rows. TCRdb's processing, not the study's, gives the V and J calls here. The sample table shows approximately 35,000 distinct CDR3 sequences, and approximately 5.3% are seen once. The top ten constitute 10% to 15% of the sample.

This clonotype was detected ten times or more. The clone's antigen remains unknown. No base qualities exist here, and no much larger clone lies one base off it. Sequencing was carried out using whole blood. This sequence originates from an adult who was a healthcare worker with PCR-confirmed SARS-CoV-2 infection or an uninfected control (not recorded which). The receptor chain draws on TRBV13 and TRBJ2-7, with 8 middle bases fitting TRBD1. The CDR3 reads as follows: CASSSAGTGGPYEQYF. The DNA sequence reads TGTGCCAGCAGCTCCGCCGGGACAGGAGGACCCTACGAGCAGTACTTC.